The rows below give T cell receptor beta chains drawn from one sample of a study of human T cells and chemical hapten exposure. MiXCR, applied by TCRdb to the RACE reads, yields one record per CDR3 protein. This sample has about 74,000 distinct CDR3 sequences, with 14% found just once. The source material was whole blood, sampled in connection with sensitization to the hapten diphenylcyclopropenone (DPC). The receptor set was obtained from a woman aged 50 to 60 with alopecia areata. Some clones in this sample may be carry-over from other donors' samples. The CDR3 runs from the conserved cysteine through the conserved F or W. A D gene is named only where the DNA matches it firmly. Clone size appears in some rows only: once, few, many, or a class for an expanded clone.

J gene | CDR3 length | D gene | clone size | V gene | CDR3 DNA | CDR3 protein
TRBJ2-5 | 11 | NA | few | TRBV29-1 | TGCAGCGTTGAGGATATAGAGACCCAGTACTTC | CSVEDIETQYF
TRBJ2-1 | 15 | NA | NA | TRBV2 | TGTGCCAGCAGTGCACTGAGCGGTTACAACAATGAGCAGTTCTTC | CASSALSGYNNEQFF
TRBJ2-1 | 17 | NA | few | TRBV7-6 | TGTGCCAGCAGCCGAACCCAGGGTGAGAGCTCCTACAATGAGCAGTTCTTC | CASSRTQGESSYNEQFF
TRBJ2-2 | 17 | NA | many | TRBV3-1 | TGTGCCAGCAGCCAAGGGCCTCGCCGACTTAACACCGGGGAGCTGTTTTTT | CASSQGPRRLNTGELFF
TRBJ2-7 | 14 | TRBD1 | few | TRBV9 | TGTGCCAGCAGCGTTGGGACAGGGTGGTACGAGCAGTACTTC | CASSVGTGWYEQYF
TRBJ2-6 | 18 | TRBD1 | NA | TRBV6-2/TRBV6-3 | TGTGCCAGCAGTTTCCCGGGACAGGGTATAGGACGGGCCAACGTCCTGACTTTC | CASSFPGQGIGRANVLTF
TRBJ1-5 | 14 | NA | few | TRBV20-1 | TGCAGTGCTAGTGTCGATTATAGCAATCAGCCCCAGCATTTT | CSASVDYSNQPQHF
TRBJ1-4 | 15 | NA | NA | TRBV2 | TGTGCCAGCAGTGAAGCGCGGCGGATAAATGAAAAACTGTTTTTT | CASSEARRINEKLFF
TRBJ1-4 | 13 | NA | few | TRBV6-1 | TGTGCCAGCTACGGCAGACAAAAAGAAAAACTGTTTTTT | CASYGRQKEKLFF
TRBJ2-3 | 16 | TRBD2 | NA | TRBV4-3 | TGCGCCAGCAGCCAAGAACAACGGGGGGTTCCAGATACGCAGTATTTT | CASSQEQRGVPDTQYF
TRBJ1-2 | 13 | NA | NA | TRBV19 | TGTGCCAGTAGTATTGATGCGTTAGATGGCTACACCTTC | CASSIDALDGYTF
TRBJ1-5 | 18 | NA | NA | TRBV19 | TGTGCCAGTAGTATGTATGCTCGTGGTTTATCTAGCAATCAGCCCCAGCATTTT | CASSMYARGLSSNQPQHF
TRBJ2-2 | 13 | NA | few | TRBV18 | TGTGCCAGCTCACCCGAGGCCGCCGGGGAGCTGTTTTTT | CASSPEAAGELFF
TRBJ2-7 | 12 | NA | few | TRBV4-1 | TGCGCCAGCCGGAGCCTGGCGCACGAGCAGTACTTC | CASRSLAHEQYF
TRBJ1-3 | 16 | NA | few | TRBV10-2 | TGCGCCAGCAGTGAGTCAGGGGGGAGCTCTGGAAACACCATATATTTT | CASSESGGSSGNTIYF
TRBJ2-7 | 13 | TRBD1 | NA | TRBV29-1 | TGCAGCGTTAACCCGGGACAGGGGTTGCAGCAGTACTTC | CSVNPGQGLQQYF
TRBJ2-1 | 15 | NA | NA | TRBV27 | TGTGCCAGCAGTTGGAACCCTGGACTGTACAATGAGCAGTTCTTC | CASSWNPGLYNEQFF
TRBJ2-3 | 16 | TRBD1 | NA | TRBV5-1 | TGCGCCAGCAGCTTGATACAGGGGGCCCCCGGAGATACGCAGTATTTT | CASSLIQGAPGDTQYF
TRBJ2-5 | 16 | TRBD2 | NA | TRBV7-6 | TGTGCCAGCAGCCCCAGGACTAGCGGGAGCCAAGAGACCCAGTACTTC | CASSPRTSGSQETQYF
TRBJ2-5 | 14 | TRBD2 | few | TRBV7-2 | TGTGCCAGCAGCAAGGGACTAGCGGGAGAGACCCAGTACTTC | CASSKGLAGETQYF
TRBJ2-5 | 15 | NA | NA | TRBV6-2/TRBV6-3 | TGTGCCAGCAGTTACCGCCGGGGAAGGCAAGAGACCCAGTACTTC | CASSYRRGRQETQYF
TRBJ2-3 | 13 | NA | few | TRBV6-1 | TGTGCCAGCAGTGAAGCACCGGCAGATACGCAGTATTTT | CASSEAPADTQYF
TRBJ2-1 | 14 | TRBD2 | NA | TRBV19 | TGTGCCAGTACCTCCCCGGGTAGGGAGGGTGAGCAGTTCTTC | CASTSPGREGEQFF
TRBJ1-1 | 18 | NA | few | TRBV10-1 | TGCGCCAGCAGTGAGGCGAAATGGGAGCCTACCCTGAACACTGAAGCTTTCTTT | CASSEAKWEPTLNTEAFF
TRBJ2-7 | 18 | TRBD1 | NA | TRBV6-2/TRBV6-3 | TGTGCCAGCAGTTACTCGAAACAGCGCCGGGACAGGGCCTACGAGCAGTACTTC | CASSYSKQRRDRAYEQYF
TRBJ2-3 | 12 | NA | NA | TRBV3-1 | TGTGCCAGCAGCCAAGGCTCAGATACGCAGTATTTT | CASSQGSDTQYF
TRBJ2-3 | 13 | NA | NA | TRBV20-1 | TGCAGTGCTGGGGAGGGGGCCACAGATACGCGGTATTTT | CSAGEGATDTRYF
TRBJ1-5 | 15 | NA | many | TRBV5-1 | TGCGCCAGCAGCATCACTGGGATGAGCAATCAGCCCCAGCATTTT | CASSITGMSNQPQHF
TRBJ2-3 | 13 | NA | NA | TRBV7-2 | TGTGCCAGCAGCTTAAAAGCGATAGATACGCAGTATTTT | CASSLKAIDTQYF
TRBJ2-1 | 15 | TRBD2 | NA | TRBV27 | TGTGCCAGCAGTTTATTGGCTAGCGGATTCAATGAGCAGTTCTTC | CASSLLASGFNEQFF
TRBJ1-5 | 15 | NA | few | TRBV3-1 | TGTGCCAGCAGCCAAGATTCGGGGGGCTTTCAGCCCCAGCATTTT | CASSQDSGGFQPQHF
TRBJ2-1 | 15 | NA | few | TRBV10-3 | TGTGCCATCAGTGCACTAGCAGGAGTCTACAATGAGCAGTTCTTC | CAISALAGVYNEQFF
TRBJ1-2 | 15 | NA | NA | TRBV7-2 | TGTGCCAGCAGCTTAAGGGCAGATATTAACTATGGCTACACCTTC | CASSLRADINYGYTF
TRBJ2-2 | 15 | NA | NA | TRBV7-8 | TGTGCCAGCAGCTTAGGTTCGGGACACACCGGGGAGCTGTTTTTT | CASSLGSGHTGELFF
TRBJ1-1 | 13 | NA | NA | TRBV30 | TGTGCCTGGAGTGTTAAAGGGTCCACTGAAGCTTTCTTT | CAWSVKGSTEAFF
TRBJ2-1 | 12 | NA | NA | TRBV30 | TGTGCCTGGAGTGAAGCATACAATGAGCAGTTCTTC | CAWSEAYNEQFF
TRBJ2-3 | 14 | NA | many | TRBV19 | TGTGCCAGTAGTCAGGGGACTACCACAGATACGCAGTATTTT | CASSQGTTTDTQYF
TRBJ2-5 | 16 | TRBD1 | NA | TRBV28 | TGTGCCAGCAGCAGAGACTCCCAGGGGGCCCAAGAGACCCAGTACTTC | CASSRDSQGAQETQYF
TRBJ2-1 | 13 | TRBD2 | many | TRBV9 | TGTGCCAGCAGCGTAACTAGCGCCGCCCAGCAGTTCTTC | CASSVTSAAQQFF
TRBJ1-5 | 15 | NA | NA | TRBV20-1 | TGCAGTGCTAGAGATCTTGGGGGGAACAATCAGCCCCAGCATTTT | CSARDLGGNNQPQHF
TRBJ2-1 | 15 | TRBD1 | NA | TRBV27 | TGTGCCAGCAGTCTGGACAGGGGCTTCTACAATGAGCAGTTCTTC | CASSLDRGFYNEQFF
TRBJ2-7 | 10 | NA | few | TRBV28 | TGTGCCAGCAACCTATGCGTCGGGAGCTTC | CASNLCVGSF
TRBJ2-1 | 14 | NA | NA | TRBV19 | TGTGCCAGTAGTTGGGACGGTTCCTACAATGAGCAGTTCTTC | CASSWDGSYNEQFF
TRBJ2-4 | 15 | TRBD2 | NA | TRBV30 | TGTGCCTGGAGTGTAGGATTAGCGGGAGGAAACATTCAGTACTTC | CAWSVGLAGGNIQYF
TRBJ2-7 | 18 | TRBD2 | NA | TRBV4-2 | TGTGCCAGCAGCCAAGATAGTAGCGGGGGAAGGCCCTCCTACGAGCAGTACTTC | CASSQDSSGGRPSYEQYF
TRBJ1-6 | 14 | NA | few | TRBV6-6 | TGTGCCAGCAGTTACGAAGGGGGGAATTCACCCCTCCACTTT | CASSYEGGNSPLHF
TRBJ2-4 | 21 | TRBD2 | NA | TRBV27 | TGTGCCAGCAGTCCGCTTTTAGGGACTAGCGGGGTACCGCTAGCCAAAAACATTCAGTACTTC | CASSPLLGTSGVPLAKNIQYF
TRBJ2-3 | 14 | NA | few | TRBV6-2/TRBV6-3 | TGTGCCAGCAGCCGTTCTAGATCCACAGATACGCAGTATTTT | CASSRSRSTDTQYF
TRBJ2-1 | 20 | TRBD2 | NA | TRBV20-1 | TGCAGTGCTAGAGTGGGCTTTCGGAGCGGGAGTGGAAGCTCCTACAATGAGCAGTTCTTC | CSARVGFRSGSGSSYNEQFF
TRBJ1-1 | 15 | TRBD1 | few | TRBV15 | TGTGCCACCAGCAGACTTCGACAGGGGAGTACTGAAGCTTTCTTT | CATSRLRQGSTEAFF
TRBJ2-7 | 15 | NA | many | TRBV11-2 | TGTGCCAGCAGCTTAGATTCGGGCGGGACCTACGAGCAGTACTTC | CASSLDSGGTYEQYF
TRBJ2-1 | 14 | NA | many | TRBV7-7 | TGTGCCAGCAGCTTAGAAGGTTCCTACAATGAGCAGTTCTTC | CASSLEGSYNEQFF
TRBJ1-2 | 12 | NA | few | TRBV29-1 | TGCAGCGGAACAGGAAGCCTCTATGGCTACACCTTC | CSGTGSLYGYTF
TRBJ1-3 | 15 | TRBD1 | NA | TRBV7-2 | TGTGCCAGCAGCCGGACAGGGCTGTCTGGAAACACCATATATTTT | CASSRTGLSGNTIYF
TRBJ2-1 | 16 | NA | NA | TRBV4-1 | TGCGCCAGCAGCCACCCAGCGAGAAACAGCAGGCTGGGGCAGTTCTTC | CASSHPARNSRLGQFF
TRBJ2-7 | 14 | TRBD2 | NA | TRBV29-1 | TGCAGCGTTGAGGGGCTAGCGGCGAATTACGAGCAGTACTTC | CSVEGLAANYEQYF
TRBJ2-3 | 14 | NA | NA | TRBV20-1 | TGCAGTGCTAGAGATCCCGGGGGCACAGATACGCAGTATTTT | CSARDPGGTDTQYF
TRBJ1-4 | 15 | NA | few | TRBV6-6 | TGTGCCAGCAGTGAACAACAGGGAATTGGCGAAAAACTGTTTTTT | CASSEQQGIGEKLFF
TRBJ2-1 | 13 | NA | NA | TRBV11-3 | TGTGCCAGCAGCTTGTCGGCCGGGATTGAGCAGTTCTTC | CASSLSAGIEQFF
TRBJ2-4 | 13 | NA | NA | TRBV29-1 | TGCAGCGTGAGGGAGCTCGCCAAAAACATTCAGTACTTC | CSVRELAKNIQYF